A selection of T cell receptor beta chains follows, all from one sample in a study of cytomegalovirus exposure and HLA in healthy donors. Only in-frame clones appear in the TCRdb table, and some are missing; sequencing was by immunoSEQ multiplex PCR. The sample carries around 110,000 clones, roughly 76% recorded once. The sequencing input was PBMCs. Receptors originate from a woman in her forties or fifties in good health and CMV-seropositive. The conserved cysteine and the conserved F or W are not part of the CDR3 here. Fields, in order: J gene, V gene, CDR3 length, CDR3 protein.

TRBJ1-2 TRBV5-5 13 ASSSVGSANYGYT
TRBJ2-2 TRBV27 16 ASSLSWTSGGLKGELF
TRBJ1-1 TRBV28 13 ASSKGQGKNTEAF
TRBJ2-3 TRBV19 13 ASSDRARGTDTQY
TRBJ1-5 TRBV19 14 ASSIRGQGSNQPQH
TRBJ1-2 TRBV4-2 14 ASSQLSGRGDYGYT
TRBJ1-1 TRBV7-9 10 ASSFGDLEAF
TRBJ2-3 TRBV9 14 ASSVALAGGRDTQY
TRBJ2-7 TRBV2 9 ASSAYHEQY
TRBJ1-5 TRBV28 13 ASRTRLGSSQPQH
- TRBV28 12 ASSGQAFSYEQY
TRBJ2-3 TRBV7-9 13 ASSPWDRRTDTQY
TRBJ2-5 TRBV10-3 12 AISDGSARETQY
TRBJ2-2 TRBV7-2 17 ASPSSGGDQFRGSGELF
TRBJ2-1 TRBV4-2 15 ASSQGTSGGPSDEQF
TRBJ1-1 TRBV19 12 VSSDRPMNTEAF
TRBJ2-7 TRBV27 11 ASSRTGEYEQY
TRBJ1-1 TRBV28 11 ASSLLRNTEAF
TRBJ2-7 TRBV27 13 ATSGTSGGAYEQY
TRBJ1-3 TRBV6-1 16 ASSENIGTGSSGNTIY
TRBJ2-1 TRBV2 12 ASYRGGADNEQF
TRBJ1-2 TRBV11-2 13 ASSLSGLGGYGYT
TRBJ2-1 TRBV2 13 ASSVRGLAGDEQF
TRBJ2-1 TRBV7-7 11 ASSLGGGNEQF
TRBJ2-1 TRBV5-1 12 ASSLEAGGREQF
TRBJ1-5 TRBV30 13 AWSGGSSSNQPQH
TRBJ2-5 TRBV2 11 AGKRTVQETRY
TRBJ2-1 TRBV10-3 11 AIRRTSDYEQF
TRBJ1-1 TRBV28 13 ASSLSGQWNTEAF
TRBJ2-5 TRBV9 12 ASSIQGGGETQY